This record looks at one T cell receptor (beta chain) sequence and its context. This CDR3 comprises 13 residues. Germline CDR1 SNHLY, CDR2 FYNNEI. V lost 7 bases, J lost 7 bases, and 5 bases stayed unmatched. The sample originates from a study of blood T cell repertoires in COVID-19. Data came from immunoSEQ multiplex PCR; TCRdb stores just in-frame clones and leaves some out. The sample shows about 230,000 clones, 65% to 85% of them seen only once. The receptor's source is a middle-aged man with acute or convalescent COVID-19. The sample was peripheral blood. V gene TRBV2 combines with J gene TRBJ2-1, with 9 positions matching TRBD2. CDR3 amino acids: CASMIAGDNEQFF. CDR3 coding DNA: TGTGCCAGCATGATAGCGGGAGATAATGAGCAGTTCTTC.